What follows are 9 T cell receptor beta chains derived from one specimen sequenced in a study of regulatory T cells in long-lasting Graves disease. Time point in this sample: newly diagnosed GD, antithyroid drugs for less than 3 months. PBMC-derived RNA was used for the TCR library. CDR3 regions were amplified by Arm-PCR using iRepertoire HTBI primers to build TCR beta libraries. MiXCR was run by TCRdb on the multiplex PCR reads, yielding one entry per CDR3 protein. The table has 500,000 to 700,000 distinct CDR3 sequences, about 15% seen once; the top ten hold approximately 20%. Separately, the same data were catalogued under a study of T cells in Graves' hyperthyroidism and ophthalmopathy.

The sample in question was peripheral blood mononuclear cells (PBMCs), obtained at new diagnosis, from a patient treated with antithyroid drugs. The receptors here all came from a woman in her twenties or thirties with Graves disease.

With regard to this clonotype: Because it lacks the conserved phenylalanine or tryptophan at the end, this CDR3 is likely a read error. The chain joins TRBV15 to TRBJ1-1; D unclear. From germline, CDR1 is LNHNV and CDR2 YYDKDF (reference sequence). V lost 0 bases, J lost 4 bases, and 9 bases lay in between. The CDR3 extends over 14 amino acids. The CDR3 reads CATSRDRGSTEAFL. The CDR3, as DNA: TGTGCCACCAGCAGAGATCGGGGAAGCACTGAAGCTTTCCTT.

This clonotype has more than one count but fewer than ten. This chain's CDR3 is CATHSGGSGNTIYF. The CDR3, as DNA: TGTGCCACCCACTCTGGGGGCTCTGGAAACACCATATATTTT. The chain recombines TRBV19 with TRBJ1-3; D is possibly TRBD1 (5 bases). Germline V gives CDR1 LNHDA, CDR2 SQIVND (reference sequence). With 10 bases removed from V and 0 bases from J, the gap between germline ends came to 13 bases. This CDR3 is built from 14 residues.

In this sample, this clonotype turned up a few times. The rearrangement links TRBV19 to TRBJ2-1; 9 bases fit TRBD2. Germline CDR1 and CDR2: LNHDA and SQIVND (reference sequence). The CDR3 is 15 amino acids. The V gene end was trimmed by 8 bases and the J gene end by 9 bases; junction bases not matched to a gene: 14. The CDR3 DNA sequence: TGTGCCAGTTCGTTGGGTAGCGGGAGTGGCGGTGAGCAGTTCTTC. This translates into CASSLGSGSGGEQFF.

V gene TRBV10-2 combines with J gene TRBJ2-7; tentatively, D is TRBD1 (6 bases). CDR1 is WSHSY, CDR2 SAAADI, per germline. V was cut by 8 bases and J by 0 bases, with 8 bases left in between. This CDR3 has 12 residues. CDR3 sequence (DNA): TGCGCCAGCCAGGGGATCTCCTACGAGCAGTACTTC. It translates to CASQGISYEQYF.

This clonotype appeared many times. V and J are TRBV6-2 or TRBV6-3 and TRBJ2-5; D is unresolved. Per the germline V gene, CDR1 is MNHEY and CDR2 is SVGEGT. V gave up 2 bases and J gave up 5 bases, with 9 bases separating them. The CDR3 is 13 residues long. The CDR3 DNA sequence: TGTGCCAGCAGTTACAAGGACGGTGAGACCCAGTACTTC. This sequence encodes CASSYKDGETQYF.

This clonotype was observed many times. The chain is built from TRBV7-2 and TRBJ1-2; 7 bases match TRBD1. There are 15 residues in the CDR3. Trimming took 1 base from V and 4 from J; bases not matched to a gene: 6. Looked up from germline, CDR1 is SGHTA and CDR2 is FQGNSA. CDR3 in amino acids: CASSLGPGTAYGYTF. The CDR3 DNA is TGTGCCAGCAGCTTAGGTCCCGGGACAGCCTATGGCTACACCTTC.

The CDR3 reads CASSIERSSYEQYF. The CDR3 DNA follows: TGTGCCAGTAGTATAGAGCGGAGCTCCTACGAGCAGTACTTC. The chain has TRBV19 and TRBJ2-7; D is uncertain. CDR3 length: 14 amino acids. Germline CDR1 is LNHDA and CDR2 is SQIVND (reference sequence). V lost 0 bases and J 0 bases, leaving 6 bases between the germline ends.

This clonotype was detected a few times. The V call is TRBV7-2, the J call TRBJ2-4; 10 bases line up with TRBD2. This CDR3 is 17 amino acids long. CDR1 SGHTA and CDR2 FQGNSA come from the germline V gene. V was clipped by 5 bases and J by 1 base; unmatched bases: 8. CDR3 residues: CASSGTSDIVAKNIQYF. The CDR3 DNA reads TGTGCCAGCAGCGGGACTAGCGACATCGTTGCCAAAAACATTCAGTACTTC.

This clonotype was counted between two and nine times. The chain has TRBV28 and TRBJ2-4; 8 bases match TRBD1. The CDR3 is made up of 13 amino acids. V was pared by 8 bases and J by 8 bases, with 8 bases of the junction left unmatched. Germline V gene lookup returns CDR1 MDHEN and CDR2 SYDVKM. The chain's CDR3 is CASQQGVKDIQYF. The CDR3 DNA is TGTGCCAGCCAACAGGGGGTTAAAGACATTCAGTACTTC.